Each of the 8 T cell receptor beta chains below was sequenced from the same sample in a study of CD8 T cells in ankylosing spondylitis. TCRdb recomputed calls from the 5' RACE reads with MiXCR, one row per CDR3 protein. Among 250,000 to 350,000 distinct CDR3 sequences listed, 20% were seen once. The material sequenced was blood, either unsorted or a sorted T cell fraction (not recorded which). The receptor source for this set is a male donor with ankylosing spondylitis or in good health (not recorded which).

This clonotype was detected a few times. V usage is TRBV20-1 and J usage is TRBJ1-6, with unresolved D. Trimming removed 0 bases at V and 9 bases at J, with 15 bases between. CDR1 is DFQATT and CDR2 is SNEGSKA in the germline V gene (reference sequence). The length of the CDR3 is 15 residues. CDR3 amino acids: CSARDRGRGSSPLHF. In DNA form, the CDR3 reads TGCAGTGCTAGAGATCGAGGGCGCGGAAGTTCACCCCTCCACTTT.

This clonotype has only a few counts. The chain combines TRBV28 with TRBJ2-2; D may be TRBD1 (7 bases). CDR3 length: 16 amino acids. V lost 3 bases to trimming and J lost 5 bases, with 16 bases between them. The germline gives CDR1 MDHEN, CDR2 SYDVKM. This CDR3 reads CASSFQGGRGTGELFF. CDR3 nucleotide sequence: TGTGCCAGCAGTTTCCAGGGGGGCCGAGGGACCGGGGAGCTGTTTTTT.

This clonotype has a count of ten or more. The rearrangement joins TRBV15 to TRBJ1-6, with 7 bases lining up with TRBD1. Germline CDR1 is LNHNV and CDR2 is YYDKDF (reference sequence). The V and J ends lost 3 bases and 7 bases, in that order; junction bases with no gene match: 9. This CDR3 has 16 residues. DNA of the CDR3: TGTGCCACCAGCAGGGAGCCGGGACAGTTGAATTCACCCCTCCACTTT. It specifies CATSREPGQLNSPLHF.

The chain employs TRBV28 and TRBJ2-7; 7 nucleotides align to TRBD1. Germline V gene data show CDR1 as MDHEN and CDR2 as SYDVKM. Trimming removed 5 bases from V and 2 bases from J; junction bases left unmatched: 6. The CDR3 sequence is 14 residues long. The CDR3 loop is CASSEDRPTYEQYV. The DNA of the CDR3 is TGTGCCAGCAGTGAGGACAGGCCAACCTACGAGCAGTACGTC.

This clonotype came up a few times. Here the CDR3 DNA reads TGTGCCAGCAGCACGACAGGGGGCCGTGAAGGCTACACCTTC. Its protein is CASSTTGGREGYTF. The genes are TRBV7-8 and TRBJ1-2; 10 bases map to TRBD1. The CDR3 is 14 amino acids. CDR1 and CDR2 from the germline V gene are SGHVS and FQNEAQ. The V gene end was trimmed by 5 bases and the J gene end by 8 bases; junction bases not matched to a gene: 8.

This chain joins TRBV20-1 and TRBJ2-3; no reliable D call. There are 13 residues in the CDR3. The V end was cut by 6 bases, the J end by 2 bases, with 12 bases between. In germline, CDR1 is DFQATT, CDR2 SNEGSKA (reference sequence). CDR3 DNA: TGCAGTGCGGACGGGCGCGACACAGATACGCAGTATTTT. The encoded protein is CSADGRDTDTQYF.

This chain uses TRBV20-1 with TRBJ2-5; TRBD1 might be the D (5 bases). The CDR3 covers 11 residues. V was shortened by 7 bases and J by 2 bases, with 8 bases between the two germline ends. Germline-derived CDR1 and CDR2 are DFQATT and SNEGSKA (reference sequence). CDR3 amino acids: CSGQLQETQYF. The CDR3 nucleotides read TGCAGTGGACAGCTTCAAGAGACCCAGTACTTC.

The CDR3 DNA sequence: TGTGCCAGCAGCTCGCCAGGACAGGGGTCCTCTGGGGCCAACGTCCTGACTTTC. It yields the protein CASSSPGQGSSGANVLTF. The chain uses TRBV7-8 and TRBJ2-6; 9 nucleotides match TRBD1. The CDR3 sequence is 18 residues long. Unmatched junction bases numbered 7, after V lost 4 bases and J lost 0 bases. Germline CDR1 SGHVS, CDR2 FQNEAQ.